The text below deals with one T cell receptor (beta chain). The V and J ends lost 0 bases and 2 bases respectively, with 22 bases between them. The CDR3 runs 19 residues. The germline CDR1 and CDR2 sequences are SGHDN and FVKESK. Researchers ran the PCR with 60 Vbeta and 13 Jbeta primers. TCRdb's table, derived via immunoSEQ multiplex PCR, lists solely in-frame clones and lacks some. This table has around 110,000 clones, about 80% appearing once. This record comes from a study of cytomegalovirus exposure and HLA in healthy donors. Sequencing was carried out using PBMCs. The V gene is TRBV14, the J gene TRBJ1-1; D perhaps matches TRBD1 (6 bases). The sequence came from a man aged 25 to 40 in good health and CMV-seropositive. CDR3 DNA: TGTGCCAGCAGCCAAGAATCAGAGTATCCCCGACAGGTTAACACTGAAGCTTTCTTT. Translating it yields CASSQESEYPRQVNTEAFF.